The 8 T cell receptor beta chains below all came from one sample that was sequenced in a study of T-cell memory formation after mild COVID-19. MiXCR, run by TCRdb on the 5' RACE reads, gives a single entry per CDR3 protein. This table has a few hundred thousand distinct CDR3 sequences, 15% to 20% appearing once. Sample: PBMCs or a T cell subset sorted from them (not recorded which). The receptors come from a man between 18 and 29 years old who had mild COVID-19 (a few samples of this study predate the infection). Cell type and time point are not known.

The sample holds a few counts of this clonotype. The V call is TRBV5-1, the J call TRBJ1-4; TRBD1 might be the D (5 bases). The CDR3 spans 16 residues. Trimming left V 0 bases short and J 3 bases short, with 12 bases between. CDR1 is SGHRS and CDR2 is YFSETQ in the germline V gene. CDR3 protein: CASSLAARASNEKLFF. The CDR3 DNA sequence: TGCGCCAGCAGCTTGGCCGCCAGGGCCTCTAATGAAAAACTGTTTTTT.

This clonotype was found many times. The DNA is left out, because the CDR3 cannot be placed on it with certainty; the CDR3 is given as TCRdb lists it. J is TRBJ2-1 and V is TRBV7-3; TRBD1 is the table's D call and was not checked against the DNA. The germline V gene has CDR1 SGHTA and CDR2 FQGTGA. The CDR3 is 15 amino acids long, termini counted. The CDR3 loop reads CASSQWAGGSPLVFF.

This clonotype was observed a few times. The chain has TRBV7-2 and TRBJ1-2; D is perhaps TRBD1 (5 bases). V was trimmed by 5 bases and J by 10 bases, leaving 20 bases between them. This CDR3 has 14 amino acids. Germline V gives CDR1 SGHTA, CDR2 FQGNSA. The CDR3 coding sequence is TGTGCCAGCAGCCCCCCGGTAGGGGCGTTCGTCTACACCTTC. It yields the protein CASSPPVGAFVYTF. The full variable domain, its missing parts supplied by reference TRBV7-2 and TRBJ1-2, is GAGVSQSPSNKVTEKGKDVELRCDPISGHTALYWYRQSLGQGLEFLIYFQGNSAPDKSGLPSDRFSAERTGGSVSTLTIQRTQQEDSAVYLCASSPPVGAFVYTFGSGTRLTVV.

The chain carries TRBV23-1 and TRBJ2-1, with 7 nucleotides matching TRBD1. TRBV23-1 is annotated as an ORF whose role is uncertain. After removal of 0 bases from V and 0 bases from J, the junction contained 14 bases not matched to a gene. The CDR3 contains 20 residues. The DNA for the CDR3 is TGCGCCAGCAGTCAATCAGGACAGGAAGATACAAAGAGCTCCTACAATGAGCAGTTCTTC. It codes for CASSQSGQEDTKSSYNEQFF.

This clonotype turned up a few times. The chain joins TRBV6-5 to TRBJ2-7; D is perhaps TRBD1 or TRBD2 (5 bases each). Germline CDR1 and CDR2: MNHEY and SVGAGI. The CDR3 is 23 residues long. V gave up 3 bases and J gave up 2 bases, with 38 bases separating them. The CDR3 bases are TGTGCCAGCAGTTATGACAACCCCACTTCCCGTTTCTTACGGGACGGGGACCCCTACGAGCAGTACTTC. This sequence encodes CASSYDNPTSRFLRDGDPYEQYF.

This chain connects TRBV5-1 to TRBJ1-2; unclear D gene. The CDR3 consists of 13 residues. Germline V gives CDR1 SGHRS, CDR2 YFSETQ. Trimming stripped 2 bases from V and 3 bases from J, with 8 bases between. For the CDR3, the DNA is TGCGCCAGCAGCTTTGGGATTGACTATGGCTACACCTTC. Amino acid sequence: CASSFGIDYGYTF.

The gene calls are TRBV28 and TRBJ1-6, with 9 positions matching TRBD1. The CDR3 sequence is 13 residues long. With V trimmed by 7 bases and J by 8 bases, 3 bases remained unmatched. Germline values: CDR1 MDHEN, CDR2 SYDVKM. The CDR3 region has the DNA TGTGCCAGCACCCGACAGGGGGATTCACCCCTCCACTTT. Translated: CASTRQGDSPLHF.

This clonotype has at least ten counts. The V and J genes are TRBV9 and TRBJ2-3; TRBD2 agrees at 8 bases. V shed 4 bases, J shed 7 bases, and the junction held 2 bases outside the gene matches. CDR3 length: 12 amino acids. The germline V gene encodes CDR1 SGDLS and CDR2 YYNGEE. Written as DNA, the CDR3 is TGTGCCAGCAGCTCGGGAGGGAATACGCAGTATTTT. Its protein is CASSSGGNTQYF.